The 28 T cell receptor beta chains in this list originate from one sample, sequenced in a study of CD8+CD57+ T cells in acquired aplastic anemia. Genomic DNA, the template, was used for profiling of the TCR beta VDJ and CDR3. A single record per CDR3 protein comes from TCRdb applying MiXCR to the reads. The sample has around 130,000 distinct CDR3 sequences, approximately 61% seen once. Patients chosen for sequencing had CD8+CD57+ cells that had expanded, as shown by flow cytometry. The sequenced material came from sorted CD4+, CD8+, or CD8+CD57+ T cells (not recorded which) from PBMCs. The receptor source for this set is a human donor with aplastic anemia.

This clonotype was picked up many times. This sequence joins TRBV7-9 and TRBJ2-7; TRBD1 matches 8 bases. The germline V gene encodes CDR1 SEHNR and CDR2 FQNEAQ (reference sequence). The ends lost 5 bases at V and 2 bases at J; junction bases unmatched: 5. The CDR3 sequence is 14 residues long. This CDR3 reads CASSQGARAYEQYF. In DNA, the CDR3 is TGTGCCAGCAGCCAGGGGGCGAGGGCCTACGAGCAGTACTTC. The variable domain in full, with the rest retrieved from reference TRBV7-9 and TRBJ2-7, is DTGVSQNPRHKITKRGQNVTFRCDPISEHNRLYWYRQTLGQGPEFLTYFQNEAQLEKSRLLSDRFSAERPKGSFSTLEIQRTEQGDSAMYLCASSQGARAYEQYFGPGTRLTVT.

V usage is TRBV18 and J usage is TRBJ1-6; no clear D. The CDR3 has 17 amino acids. Germline V lookup: CDR1 KGHSH, CDR2 LQKENI. V was trimmed by 2 bases and J by 3 bases, leaving 14 bases between them. The CDR3 DNA follows: TGTGCCAGCTCACCAGATATCCTCGGGGACTATAATTCACCCCTCCACTTT. This translates into CASSPDILGDYNSPLHF.

The chain has TRBV5-8 and TRBJ2-7; D is ambiguous. Trimming left V 6 bases short and J 6 bases short, with 19 bases between. The CDR3 contains 14 residues. Germline V gene sequence: CDR1 SGHTS, CDR2 YDEGEE. The CDR3 bases are TGTGCCAGCAAGTCCCAGCTTTCAGATAGCGAGCAGTACTTC. It is translated as CASKSQLSDSEQYF. The full variable domain, in which reference TRBV5-8 and TRBJ2-7 provide the parts outside the CDR3, is EAGVTQSPTHLIKTRGQQATLRCSPISGHTSVYWYQQALGLGLQFLLWYDEGEERNRGNFPPRFSGRQFPNYSSELNVNALELEDSALYLCASKSQLSDSEQYFGPGTRLTVT.

This clonotype was picked up many times. This rearrangement joins TRBV5-5 to TRBJ2-5; 9 nucleotides agree with TRBD1. V was pared by 3 bases and J by 5 bases, with 11 bases of the junction left unmatched. Germline loops: CDR1 SGHKS, CDR2 YYEKEE (reference sequence). The CDR3 consists of 16 residues. The chain's CDR3 is CASSSRTGEIGETQYF. The CDR3 nucleotides read TGTGCCAGCAGCTCCAGGACAGGGGAGATTGGGGAGACCCAGTACTTC.

This clonotype was recorded many times. The CDR3 nucleotides read TGTGCCAGCAGCCAGGAGACAGTACAAGAGACCCAGTACTTC. Translated: CASSQETVQETQYF. This chain uses TRBV7-9 with TRBJ2-5, with D possibly matching TRBD1 (5 bases). The CDR3 totals 14 residues. Germline V gives CDR1 SEHNR, CDR2 FQNEAQ (reference sequence). V gave up 5 bases and J gave up 2 bases, with 12 bases separating them.

The V call is TRBV5-1, the J call TRBJ1-1; 7 bases align to TRBD1. Germline values: CDR1 SGHRS, CDR2 YFSETQ. V was pared by 6 bases and J by 1 base, with 3 bases of the junction left unmatched. CDR3 length equals 13 residues. The CDR3 sequence: CASIGQENTEAFF. The CDR3 region has the DNA TGCGCCAGCATAGGACAGGAGAACACTGAAGCTTTCTTT.

The V call is TRBV9, the J call TRBJ2-3; a weak D match, TRBD2 (5 bases). This CDR3 contains 14 residues. Per the germline V gene, CDR1 is SGDLS and CDR2 is YYNGEE. The germline V and J ends were trimmed by 1 base and 0 bases, with 6 bases remaining between them. The CDR3 nucleotides read TGTGCCAGCAGCGTAAGCGGTAGCACAGATACGCAGTATTTT. Protein product: CASSVSGSTDTQYF.

The CDR3 DNA sequence: TGTGCCAGCAGTTTGGTCCCCAGCTACGAGCAGTACTTC. This translates into CASSLVPSYEQYF. The V and J genes are TRBV28 and TRBJ2-7; D unresolved. This CDR3 has 13 amino acids. CDR1 is MDHEN, CDR2 SYDVKM, per germline. Trimming took off 3 bases at V and 3 bases at J, with 9 bases between the two ends.

This clonotype was counted ten times or more. The V gene is TRBV5-5, the J gene TRBJ1-2; 9 bases are a match to TRBD1. This CDR3 is 14 amino acids long. V dropped 3 bases and J dropped 8; count of bases not matched to a gene: 8. Germline V gene lookup returns CDR1 SGHKS and CDR2 YYEKEE (reference sequence). The CDR3 reads CASSWGQGSEGYTF. For the CDR3, the DNA is TGTGCCAGCAGCTGGGGACAGGGAAGTGAGGGCTACACCTTC.

This clonotype has more than one count but fewer than ten. The gene calls are TRBV29-1 and TRBJ1-1; tentatively, D is TRBD1 (5 bases). The ends were cut back, 7 bases at V and 1 base at J, with 7 bases in the middle. CDR1 is SQVTM, CDR2 ANQGSEA, per germline. This CDR3 region has 11 residues. CDR3 sequence reads: CSAGQNTEAFF. In nucleotides, the CDR3 is TGCAGCGCTGGACAGAACACTGAAGCTTTCTTT.

The V gene is TRBV20-1, the J gene TRBJ2-7; TRBD2 matches 10 bases. CDR1 is DFQATT, CDR2 SNEGSKA, per germline (reference sequence). This CDR3 region has 15 residues. J gave up 5 bases and V 6 bases, and 13 bases lay outside the gene matches. CDR3 in DNA: TGCAGTGCCCCAGGCCGAGCGGGAGGGCCCCACGAGCAGTACTTC. It is translated as CSAPGRAGGPHEQYF.

For this clonotype: Just one base apart from a much larger clone, this may be a read error. The V and J genes are TRBV4-1 and TRBJ2-7, with 7 positions matching TRBD1. Looked up from germline, CDR1 is MGHRA and CDR2 is YSYEKL. This CDR3 region has 17 residues. The CDR3 spells CASGQEYWTGSSYEQYF. The CDR3 DNA is TGCGCCAGCGGCCAAGAATACTGGACAGGCAGCTCCTACGAGCAGTACTTC.

V is TRBV2 and J is TRBJ1-1; D call uncertain. V lost 4 bases, J lost 3 bases, and 6 bases lay in between. Germline CDR1 is SNHLY and CDR2 is FYNNEI. The CDR3 has 12 amino acids. The chain's CDR3 is CASSARDTEAFF. The CDR3 nucleotides are TGTGCCAGCAGTGCAAGGGACACTGAAGCTTTCTTT.

The gene calls are TRBV2 and TRBJ1-1, with D possibly TRBD1 on 5 matching bases. The CDR3 totals 13 residues. Germline CDR1 reads SNHLY; CDR2 reads FYNNEI. Trimming left V 6 bases short and J 3 bases short, with 11 bases between. CDR3 sequence reads: CASRQGSHTEAFF. Here the CDR3 DNA reads TGTGCCAGCAGGCAGGGATCGCACACTGAAGCTTTCTTT. The variable domain in full, completed from reference TRBV2 and TRBJ1-1, reads EPEVTQTPSHQVTQMGQEVILRCVPISNHLYFYWYRQILGQKVEFLVSFYNNEISEKSEIFDDQFSVERPDGSNFTLKIRSTKLEDSAMYFCASRQGSHTEAFFGQGTRLTVV.

With respect to this clonotype: The final CDR3 position lacks the conserved phenylalanine or tryptophan, pointing to a likely read error. This chain connects TRBV24-1 to TRBJ2-7, with 8 positions matching TRBD2. Germline assignment: CDR1 KGHDR and CDR2 SFDVKD. The length of the CDR3 is 13 residues. Trimming took 12 bases from V and 7 from J; bases not matched to a gene: 13. CDR3 sequence (DNA): TGTGCCTCTCCGGGGGGGCCTTGGTGGGAGCAGTACTCC. It codes for CASPGGPWWEQYS.

This clonotype came up a few times. A much larger clone lies one base from this, so it may be a read error. V is TRBV10-3 and J is TRBJ2-5; D might be TRBD1 or TRBD2, each matching 6 bases. Between the trimmed V and J ends, which lost 3 bases and 3 bases, there was a span of 17 bases. Germline V gene lookup returns CDR1 ENHRY and CDR2 SYGVKD. The CDR3 length is 16 residues. The CDR3 DNA reads as TGTGCCATCAGTGAAGCGCAGAGGGGGAGGAAAGAGACCCAGTACTTC. Protein sequence: CAISEAQRGRKETQYF.

This clonotype was seen many times. The rearrangement joins TRBV6-4 to TRBJ2-1; TRBD1 might be the D (5 bases). The ends were cut back, 2 bases at V and 4 bases at J, with 9 bases in the middle. Germline CDR1 and CDR2: MRHNA and SNTAGT. The CDR3 sequence is 14 residues long. CDR3 region: CASSDGARYNEQFF. CDR3 in DNA: TGTGCCAGCAGTGACGGGGCTAGGTACAATGAGCAGTTCTTC.

This clonotype was picked up a small number of times. The chain has TRBV5-4 and TRBJ2-7; D remains unclear. V lost 1 base to trimming and J lost 2 bases, with 7 bases between them. Per germline, CDR1 SGHNT and CDR2 YYREEE (reference sequence). The CDR3 sequence is 13 residues long. DNA for the CDR3: TGTGCCAGCAGCTTGCCAGATACCTACGAGCAGTACTTC. It specifies CASSLPDTYEQYF.

This rearrangement joins TRBV20-1 to TRBJ1-1, with D possibly being TRBD1 (6 bases). The CDR3 is 14 residues long. Germline CDR1 is DFQATT and CDR2 is SNEGSKA (reference sequence). V shed 4 bases and J shed 0 bases, with 12 bases lying between them. The CDR3 is CSATVRDMNTEAFF. Written as DNA, the CDR3 is TGCAGTGCTACCGTCCGGGACATGAACACTGAAGCTTTCTTT.

Of note for this clonotype: A much larger clone sits a single nucleotide away, making a read error possible. The chain couples TRBV4-3 to TRBJ1-2; unclear D gene. This CDR3 is built from 13 residues. V was clipped by 1 base and J by 6 bases, with 9 bases between them. CDR1 LGHNA and CDR2 YSLEER come from the germline V gene. The CDR3 DNA sequence: TGCGCCAGCAGCCAAGTGGTAACAAATGGCTACACCTTC. The encoded protein is CASSQVVTNGYTF.

The chain carries TRBV2 and TRBJ2-6; unclear D gene. V was cut by 2 bases and J by 4 bases, with 6 bases left in between. Germline CDR1 reads SNHLY; CDR2 reads FYNNEI. The CDR3 totals 14 residues. The CDR3 nucleotides read TGTGCCAGCAGTGAACTCTCCGGGGCCAACGTCCTGACTTTC. Translated: CASSELSGANVLTF.

This clonotype was recorded only once. V usage is TRBV14 and J usage is TRBJ2-5; D gene unclear. The germline V and J ends were trimmed by 0 bases and 5 bases, with 16 bases remaining between them. The CDR3 has 16 amino acids. The germline gives CDR1 SGHDN, CDR2 FVKESK. This CDR3 reads CASSQDWGLGRETQYF. CDR3 nucleotides: TGTGCCAGCAGCCAAGATTGGGGTCTAGGAAGGGAGACCCAGTACTTC.

This clonotype showed up just a few times. V and J are TRBV10-3 and TRBJ1-1; D ambiguous. This CDR3 has 13 amino acids. V was trimmed by 6 bases and J by 0 bases, leaving 8 bases between them. The germline V gene has CDR1 ENHRY and CDR2 SYGVKD. The CDR3 DNA sequence: TGTGCCATCAGACAGAAAATGAACACTGAAGCTTTCTTT. Protein sequence: CAIRQKMNTEAFF.

There are many counts of this clonotype. The CDR3 nucleotides are TGTGCCAGCAGCCCACCCACCAGGAACCAATTTGGCTACACCTTC. Residues: CASSPPTRNQFGYTF. V usage is TRBV7-9 and J usage is TRBJ1-2; D is uncertain. The CDR3 consists of 15 residues. Germline CDR1 reads SEHNR; CDR2 reads FQNEAQ (reference sequence). The V gene lost 5 bases and the J gene lost 7 bases, with 20 bases spanning the gap.

The V and J genes are TRBV29-1 and TRBJ2-7; maybe TRBD1 (6 bases). Germline CDR1 reads SQVTM; CDR2 reads ANQGSEA. Deletions cut 0 bases from V and 3 bases from J, with 9 bases between. The CDR3 has 13 amino acids. The DNA of the CDR3 is TGCAGCGTTGAAGATCGGGACAACTACGAGCAGTACTTC. Protein: CSVEDRDNYEQYF.

This clonotype showed up many times. The chain joins TRBV6-5 to TRBJ2-5, with D perhaps matching TRBD2 (6 bases). The CDR3 has 14 amino acids. Germline-derived CDR1 and CDR2 are MNHEY and SVGAGI. V lost 2 bases, J lost 5 bases, and 12 bases lay in between. CDR3 DNA: TGTGCCAGCAGTTACGGTCCCCGGGGGGAGACCCAGTACTTC. Amino acids: CASSYGPRGETQYF.

J is TRBJ1-1 and V is TRBV24-1, with no clear D. The CDR3 sequence is 13 residues long. Germline V lookup: CDR1 KGHDR, CDR2 SFDVKD. With 3 bases removed from V and 1 base from J, the gap between germline ends came to 5 bases. Here the CDR3 DNA reads TGTGCCACCAGTGATCCACCGAACACTGAAGCTTTCTTT. This gives the protein CATSDPPNTEAFF.

The chain carries TRBV15 and TRBJ2-7; D possibly corresponds to TRBD1 (6 bases). This CDR3 is 16 amino acids long. The V end was cut by 4 bases, the J end by 0 bases, with 16 bases between. Germline-derived CDR1 and CDR2 are LNHNV and YYDKDF (reference sequence). In DNA, the CDR3 is TGTGCCACCAGCACTGACGCAGGGGCGCCCTCCTACGAGCAGTACTTC. It translates to CATSTDAGAPSYEQYF.